The 13 T cell receptor beta chains below were found in one sample sequenced in a study of CD8 T cells in ankylosing spondylitis. TCRdb re-called the 5' RACE reads with MiXCR, one entry per CDR3 protein. The sample gives about 190,000 distinct CDR3 sequences, 10% to 15% of which show up once; approximately 10% is in the top ten. Sample: blood, either unsorted or a sorted T cell fraction (not recorded which). The origin of the receptors is a female donor with ankylosing spondylitis or in good health (not recorded which).

This clonotype was observed many times. This chain links TRBV10-3 with TRBJ2-3, with 12 nucleotides matching TRBD2. This CDR3 spans 17 amino acids. CDR1 and CDR2 (germline): ENHRY, SYGVKD. Losses at the gene ends were 4 bases for V and 3 bases for J; bases not matched to a gene: 8. The CDR3 reads CAISASSGRAGTDTQYF. CDR3 nucleotides: TGTGCCATCAGTGCCTCTAGCGGGAGGGCCGGGACAGATACGCAGTATTTT.

This clonotype was counted only a few times. This chain joins TRBV12-3 or TRBV12-4 and TRBJ2-1, with D perhaps TRBD2 (5 bases). Trimming shortened V by 3 bases and J by 9 bases, and 12 bases separated the two germline ends. This CDR3 is built from 13 residues. The DNA of the CDR3 is TGTGCCAGCAGTTTTGTCCCGGCGGGTGAGCAGTTCTTC. Encoded protein: CASSFVPAGEQFF.

This clonotype was seen a few times. The genes are TRBV7-2 and TRBJ1-2; TRBD1 matches 7 bases. This CDR3 is built from 16 residues. V trimming: 2 bases; J trimming: 4 bases; junction bases outside the gene matches: 10. Germline-derived CDR1 and CDR2 are SGHTA and FQGNSA. CDR3 DNA sequence: TGTGCCAGCAGCTTAACTCCGACAGGGAACCCCTATGGCTACACCTTC. This encodes CASSLTPTGNPYGYTF.

The chain recombines TRBV11-1 with TRBJ1-3; 7 bases are shared with TRBD1. The CDR3 length is 21 residues. The ends lost 6 bases at V and 0 bases at J; junction bases unmatched: 23. The germline V gene encodes CDR1 SGHAT and CDR2 FQDESV (reference sequence). CDR3 nucleotide sequence: TGTGCCAGCAGACACTCGGACAGGAGAGGGGGTCCTAGCCGCTCTGGAAACACCATATATTTT. Encoded protein: CASRHSDRRGGPSRSGNTIYF. Combining the CDR3 with reference TRBV11-1 and TRBJ1-3 gives the whole variable domain EAEVAQSPRYKITEKSQAVAFWCDPISGHATLYWYRQILGQGPELLVQFQDESVVDDSQLPKDRFSAERLKGVDSTLKIQPAELGDSAMYLCASRHSDRRGGPSRSGNTIYFGEGSWLTVV.

The chain has TRBV20-1 and TRBJ1-6; 7 bases align to TRBD1. Unmatched junction bases numbered 0, after V lost 3 bases and J lost 4 bases. The CDR3 spans 13 residues. CDR1 DFQATT and CDR2 SNEGSKA come from the germline V gene (reference sequence). This chain's CDR3 is CSARTGYNSPLHF. As DNA, the CDR3 is TGCAGTGCTAGGACAGGGTATAATTCACCCCTCCACTTT.

The chain uses TRBV7-9 and TRBJ1-2; D not certain. This CDR3 is 14 amino acids long. Germline V lookup: CDR1 SEHNR, CDR2 FQNEAQ (reference sequence). V lost 4 bases and J 7 bases, leaving 16 bases between the germline ends. The CDR3 loop is CASSSSGPGRGYTF. The CDR3 DNA is TGTGCCAGCAGCTCCTCGGGCCCAGGCCGTGGCTACACCTTC.

This clonotype was found many times. In DNA, the CDR3 is TGTGCCATCAGTGGCGTAGCGGCTAGCACAGATACGCAGTATTTT. Translated, it gives CAISGVAASTDTQYF. This chain uses TRBV10-3 with TRBJ2-3; a possible D gene is TRBD2 (6 bases). Trimming cost V 4 bases and J 0 bases, with 11 bases left between them. This CDR3 region has 15 residues. Germline V gives CDR1 ENHRY, CDR2 SYGVKD.

This clonotype was detected only a few times. In DNA form, the CDR3 reads TGTGCCACCAGTGATTTGACGGTCACAGGGTCTCTCTCCTACGAGCAGTACTTC. It translates to CATSDLTVTGSLSYEQYF. This sequence joins TRBV24-1 and TRBJ2-7; a weak D match, TRBD1 (6 bases). The CDR3 length is 18 residues. Germline values: CDR1 KGHDR, CDR2 SFDVKD. The germline V and J ends were trimmed by 0 bases and 0 bases, with 17 bases remaining between them.

Comment on this clonotype: With a much larger clone just one base away, this may be a read error. The chain uses TRBV7-2 and TRBJ2-7, with D possibly called TRBD1 or TRBD2 (6 bases each). This CDR3 has 13 amino acids. Germline V CDR1 and CDR2: SGHTA, FQGNSA. The V end lost 3 bases, the J end lost 7 bases, and 13 bases lay between the germline ends. The CDR3 is CASSFNRAGEQYF. The CDR3 DNA reads as TGTGCCAGCAGCTTCAACAGGGCGGGGGAGCAGTACTTC.

This chain connects TRBV25-1 to TRBJ1-1; D gene ambiguous. The CDR3 length is 13 residues. Germline V gene lookup returns CDR1 MGHDK and CDR2 SYGVNS. V gave up 7 bases and J gave up 8 bases, with 17 bases separating them. The CDR3 sequence: CASKVGTRLEAFF. The CDR3 region has the DNA TGTGCCAGCAAGGTCGGAACCAGGCTCGAAGCTTTCTTT.

This clonotype came up many times. This chain joins TRBV20-1 and TRBJ2-1; tentative D call: TRBD2 (6 bases). This CDR3 spans 15 amino acids. Germline CDR1 DFQATT, CDR2 SNEGSKA (reference sequence). The V end lost 1 base, the J end lost 5 bases, and 15 bases lay between the germline ends. DNA for the CDR3: TGCAGTGCTAGAGGTTACTTACGGGAGAACAATGAGCAGTTCTTC. This sequence encodes CSARGYLRENNEQFF.

The rearrangement joins TRBV18 to TRBJ2-2; TRBD1 matches 9 bases. Looked up from germline, CDR1 is KGHSH and CDR2 is LQKENI. Trimming removed 3 bases from V and 5 bases from J; junction bases left unmatched: 4. The CDR3 totals 15 residues. CDR3 in DNA: TGTGCCAGCTCACCTCCGGGACAGGGTACCGGGGAGCTGTTTTTT. This encodes CASSPPGQGTGELFF.

This clonotype was recorded a few times. The chain combines TRBV24-1 with TRBJ2-7; D ambiguous. The germline V gene encodes CDR1 KGHDR and CDR2 SFDVKD. The ends were cut back, 2 bases at V and 5 bases at J, with 15 bases in the middle. CDR3 size: 15 residues. In DNA, the CDR3 is TGTGCCACCAGTGATTCCTCCGGTCGGGCGAACGAGCAGTACTTC. Its translation: CATSDSSGRANEQYF.